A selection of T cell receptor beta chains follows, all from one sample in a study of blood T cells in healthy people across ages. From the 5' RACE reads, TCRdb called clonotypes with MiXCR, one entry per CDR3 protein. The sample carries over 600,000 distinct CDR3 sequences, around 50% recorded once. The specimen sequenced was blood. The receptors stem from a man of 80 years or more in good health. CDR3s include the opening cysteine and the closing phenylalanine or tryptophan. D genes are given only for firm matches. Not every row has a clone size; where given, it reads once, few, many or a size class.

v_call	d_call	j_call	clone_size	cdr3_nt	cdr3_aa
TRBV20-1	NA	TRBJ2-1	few	TGCAGTGCTAGTAATTCTAGCTTCCGGGAGACCCAGTTCTTC	CSASNSSFRETQFF
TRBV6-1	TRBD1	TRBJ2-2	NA	TGTGCCAGCAGCGCACAGGGGCCCGGGGAGCTGTTTTTT	CASSAQGPGELFF
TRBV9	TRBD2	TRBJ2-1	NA	TGTGCCAGCACCTCGACTAGCGGGGGCCTCAATGAGCAGTTCTTC	CASTSTSGGLNEQFF
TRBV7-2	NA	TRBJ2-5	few	TGTGCCAGCAGGAACTCATTCCAAGAGACCCAGTACTTC	CASRNSFQETQYF
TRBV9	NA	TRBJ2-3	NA	TGTGCCAGCAGCGTAGTACCGACCACAGATACGCAGTATTTT	CASSVVPTTDTQYF
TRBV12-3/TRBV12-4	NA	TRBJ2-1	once	TGTGCCAGCAGTTTCAGGGTGGGGCGGAATGAGCAGTTCTTC	CASSFRVGRNEQFF
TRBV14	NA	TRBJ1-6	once	TGTGCCAGCAGCCAAGCTCAGGGTCGGCTCCTCCACTTT	CASSQAQGRLLHF
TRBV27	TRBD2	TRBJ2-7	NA	TGTGCCAGCAGTCCTTCCCGGACTAGTCGAAATGAGCAGTACTTC	CASSPSRTSRNEQYF
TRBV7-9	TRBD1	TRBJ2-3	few	TGTGCCAGCAGCGGGGGGACAGGGACCTCTACAGATACGCAGTATTTT	CASSGGTGTSTDTQYF
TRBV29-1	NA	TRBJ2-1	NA	TGCAGCGTTGATAAGCTCAATGAGCAGTTCTTC	CSVDKLNEQFF
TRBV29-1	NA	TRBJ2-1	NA	TGCGGCATTGGGGTCGAGACTGCCTACAATGAGCAGTTCTTC	CGIGVETAYNEQFF
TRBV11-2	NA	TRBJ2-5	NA	TGTGCCAGCAGTTCCGGCTTCGGAGGGACCCAGTACTTC	CASSSGFGGTQYF
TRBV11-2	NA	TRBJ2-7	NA	TGTGCCAGCAGCTCGTACCCCCAGGGGTCCTACGAGCAGTACTTC	CASSSYPQGSYEQYF
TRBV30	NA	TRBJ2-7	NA	TGTGCCTGGAGTGCGAGCCAGTTCTACGAGCAGTACTTC	CAWSASQFYEQYF
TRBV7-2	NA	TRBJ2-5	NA	TGTGCCAGCAGCCCTGAGAGTAGCAGGGAGACCCAGTACTTC	CASSPESSRETQYF
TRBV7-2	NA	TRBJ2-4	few	TGTGCCAGCAGCGACCCTCTTGTGGGGCTCGCCAAAAACATTCAGTACTTC	CASSDPLVGLAKNIQYF
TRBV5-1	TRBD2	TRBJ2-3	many	TGCGCCAGGGGAAGCGGGAGACTCACAGATACGCAGTATTTT	CARGSGRLTDTQYF
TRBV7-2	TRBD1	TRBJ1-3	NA	TGTGCCAGCAGCTCCTCCTCGGGACAGGGAGGTGGAAACACCATATATTTT	CASSSSSGQGGGNTIYF
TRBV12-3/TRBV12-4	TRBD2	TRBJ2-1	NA	TGTGCCAGCAGTTCCCAGCGCCCTAGCGGGGGAAGCTCCTACAATGAGCAGTTCTTC	CASSSQRPSGGSSYNEQFF
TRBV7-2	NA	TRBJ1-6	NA	TGTGCCAGCAGCTTAAGGATCTCCTATAATTCACCCCTCCACTTT	CASSLRISYNSPLHF
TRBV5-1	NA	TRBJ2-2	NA	TGCGCCAGCAGCTTGGCAGGGAGCGAAATCGCCGGGGAGCTGTTTTTT	CASSLAGSEIAGELFF
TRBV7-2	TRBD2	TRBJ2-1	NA	TGTGCCAGCAGCTTAGAGAGCGGGAATACGAATGAGCAGTTCTTC	CASSLESGNTNEQFF
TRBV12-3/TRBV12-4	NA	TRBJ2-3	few	TGTGCCAGCAGTTTACGACTAACCCCGGATACGCAGTATTTT	CASSLRLTPDTQYF
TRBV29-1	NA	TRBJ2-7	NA	TGCAGCGCCGACGGGGGCCCCTCCTCCTACAATGAGCAGTACTTC	CSADGGPSSYNEQYF
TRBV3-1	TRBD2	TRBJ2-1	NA	TGTGCCAGCAGCCCACGACTAGCAGGAGAGCAGTTCTTC	CASSPRLAGEQFF
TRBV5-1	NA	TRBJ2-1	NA	TGCGCCAGCAGCCTAAGTTACGGTTGGAATGAGCAGTTCTTC	CASSLSYGWNEQFF
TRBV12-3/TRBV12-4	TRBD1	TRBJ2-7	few	TGTGCCAGCAGTTTACTTCCCGGACAGGGATTCCACGAGCAGTACTTC	CASSLLPGQGFHEQYF
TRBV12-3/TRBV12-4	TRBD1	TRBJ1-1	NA	TGTGCCAGCAGGGGACAGGGAAGTTGGACTGAAGCTTTCTTT	CASRGQGSWTEAFF
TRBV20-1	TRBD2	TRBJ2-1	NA	TGCAGTGTCGCGACTAGCGGTCCCTACAATGAGCAGTTCTTC	CSVATSGPYNEQFF
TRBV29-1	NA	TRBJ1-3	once	TGCAGCGTTGTGCAGGGAGACACCATATATTTT	CSVVQGDTIYF
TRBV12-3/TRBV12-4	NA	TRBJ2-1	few	TGTGCCAGCAGTTCAATAGCTGTGAGCTCCTACAATGAGCAGTTCTTC	CASSSIAVSSYNEQFF
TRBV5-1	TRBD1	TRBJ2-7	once	TGCGCCAGCGGGACAGGGGTCTACGAGCAGTACTTC	CASGTGVYEQYF
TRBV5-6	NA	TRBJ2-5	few	TGTGCCAGCAGCTTGTTTTTGGTCAGGGAAGAGACCCAGTACTTC	CASSLFLVREETQYF
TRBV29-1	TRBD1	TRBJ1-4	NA	TGCAGCGCCGCGGACAGGGGAGGGGAAAAACTGTTTTTT	CSAADRGGEKLFF
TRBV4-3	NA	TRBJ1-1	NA	TGCGCCAGCAGCCAAGCGGGGGGCATGAACACTAAAGCTTTCTTT	CASSQAGGMNTKAFF
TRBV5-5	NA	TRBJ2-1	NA	TGTGCCAGCAGCTTGGCGGCAGGGTGGGGGCAAGAGACCCAGTTCTTC	CASSLAAGWGQETQFF
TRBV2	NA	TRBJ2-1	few	TGTGCCAGCAGTGGTAGGGGGCTTATAGGCGGGAGAATCAATGAGCAGTTCTTC	CASSGRGLIGGRINEQFF
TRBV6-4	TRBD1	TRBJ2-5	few	TGTGCCAGCAGTACAGGGGAACAAGAGACCCAGTACTTC	CASSTGEQETQYF
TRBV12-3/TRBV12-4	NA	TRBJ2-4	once	TGTGCCAGCAGTGTAGAAGCAGATCCGAACATTCAGTACTTC	CASSVEADPNIQYF
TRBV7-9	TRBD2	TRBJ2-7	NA	TGTGCCAGCAGCAGGACTAGCGGGAGACAAAGCGAGCAGTACTTC	CASSRTSGRQSEQYF
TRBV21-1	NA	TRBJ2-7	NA	TGTGCCAGCAGCAAAAAGGGGAAACCGGGACTAGCAGCACTCGAGCAGTACTTC	CASSKKGKPGLAALEQYF
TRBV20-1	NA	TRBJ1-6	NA	TGCAGTGCTAGAGACCTTGGCCCAAGCTCCTATAATTCACCCCTCCACTTT	CSARDLGPSSYNSPLHF
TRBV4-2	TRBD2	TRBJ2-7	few	TGTGCCAGCAGCCAAGGTCTAGCGGGAGGAGACGAGCAGTACTTC	CASSQGLAGGDEQYF
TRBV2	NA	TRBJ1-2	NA	TGTGCCAGCAGTGTAACTAACTATGGCTACACCTTC	CASSVTNYGYTF
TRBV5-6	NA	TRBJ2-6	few	TGTGCCAGCAGGGCCGGGACTCATATCTCTGGGGCCAACGTCCTGACTTTC	CASRAGTHISGANVLTF
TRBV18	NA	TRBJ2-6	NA	TGTGCCAGCTCACCACAGACGGCTGGGGCCAACGTCCTGACTTTC	CASSPQTAGANVLTF
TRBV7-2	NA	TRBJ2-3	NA	TGTGCCAGCAGCTTACTAGCGAGTAGCACAGATACGCAGTATTTT	CASSLLASSTDTQYF
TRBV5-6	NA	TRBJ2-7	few	TGCGCCAGCAGCTGGGGGGACAGCTCCTACGAGCAGTACTTC	CASSWGDSSYEQYF
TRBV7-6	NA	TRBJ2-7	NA	TGTGCCAGCAGCTACACAGACGGAGGATCCTACGAGCAGTACTTC	CASSYTDGGSYEQYF
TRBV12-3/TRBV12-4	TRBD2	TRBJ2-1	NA	TGTGCCAGCAGTCCGACTAGCGGGAGAGGAATGGAGACCCAGTTCTTC	CASSPTSGRGMETQFF
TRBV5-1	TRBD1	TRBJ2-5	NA	TGCGCCAGCAGCCAGAATCCAGGACAGGGGTTGGAGCAGTACTTC	CASSQNPGQGLEQYF
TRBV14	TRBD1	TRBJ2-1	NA	TGTGCCAGCACCCTAGACAGGGGTCCCTACAATGAGCAGTTCTTC	CASTLDRGPYNEQFF